The clone carrying this TCR beta chain was detected many times. This specimen comes from a study of T cells in Graves' hyperthyroidism and ophthalmopathy. Uncontrolled infections, other autoimmune diseases, pregnancy or lactation led to exclusion of patients. PBMCs stemmed from more than 7.5 ml fresh peripheral blood. Germline V gene data show CDR1 as LGHNT and CDR2 as FRNRAP. Between the trimmed V and J ends, which lost 0 bases and 0 bases, there was a span of 12 bases. The CDR3 has 17 residues. Template material for amplifying TCR beta CDR3 regions consisted of RNA transcripts. TCR CDR3 regions were first amplified by RT-PCR with HTBI primers. TCRdb reprocessed the multiplex PCR reads with MiXCR, giving one entry per CDR3 protein. The table records roughly 500,000 distinct CDR3 sequences, approximately 23% of them present only once.

The chain joins TRBV12-5 to TRBJ2-1, with TRBD2 as a possible D gene (7 bases). This TCR derives from a woman in her 70s with Graves' ophthalmopathy. Material for sequencing was blood. CDR3 sequence: CASGLVAGASSYNEQFF. The CDR3 region has the DNA TGTGCTAGTGGTTTGGTTGCGGGGGCAAGCTCCTACAATGAGCAGTTCTTC.